The 11 T cell receptor beta chains listed next were all sequenced from one sample in a study of T cell repertoires in ileal Crohn's disease. This table comes from immunoSEQ multiplex PCR, and its TCRdb copy is limited to in-frame clones, with some not included. The sample holds roughly 7,000 clones, 85% to 95% seen once. The specimen sequenced was ileal tissue. The receptors shown here come from an adult with Crohn's disease.

This chain joins TRBV6-6 and TRBJ2-1, with 9 bases that match TRBD2. CDR3 length: 15 residues. V shed 7 bases, J shed 6 bases, and the junction held 10 bases outside the gene matches. Looked up from germline, CDR1 is MNHNY and CDR2 is SVGAGI (reference sequence). In DNA, the CDR3 is TGTGCCAGCACTCACCGCACACTAGCGGGCAATGAGCAGTTCTTC. It is translated as CASTHRTLAGNEQFF.

This chain uses TRBV25-1 with TRBJ2-1; TRBD2 is a possible D gene (5 bases). V was clipped by 4 bases and J by 4 bases, with 14 bases between them. CDR1 is MGHDK and CDR2 is SYGVNS in the germline V gene. This CDR3 is built from 15 residues. The CDR3 region has the DNA TGTGCCAGCAGTGGGACTGCACTGGATTACAATGAGCAGTTCTTC. It encodes CASSGTALDYNEQFF.

This chain connects TRBV6-6 to TRBJ2-1, with 13 bases identical to TRBD2. The V gene end was trimmed by 8 bases and the J gene end by 9 bases; junction bases not matched to a gene: 4. This CDR3 comprises 13 residues. Germline assignment: CDR1 MNHNY and CDR2 SVGAGI (reference sequence). The CDR3 loop reads CASGLAGAVEQFF. DNA of the CDR3: TGTGCCAGCGGACTAGCGGGAGCGGTTGAGCAGTTCTTC.

This clone was detected once. The chain links TRBV7-9 to TRBJ1-2; TRBD1 aligns across 9 bases. Germline trimming cut 0 bases from V and 8 bases from J; bases unmatched to any gene: 10. Germline V gene sequence: CDR1 SEHNR, CDR2 FQNEAQ (reference sequence). The CDR3 is 16 amino acids. CDR3 DNA sequence: TGTGCCAGCAGCTTAGCATACCGGGACAGGGAAGAAGGCTACACCTTC. This codes for CASSLAYRDREEGYTF.

The CDR3 nucleotides read TGTGCCAGCAGTCCATCACTGGGACTAGCGGGGGACGAGCAGTACTTC. Protein: CASSPSLGLAGDEQYF. This sequence joins TRBV28 and TRBJ2-7; 14 nucleotides line up with TRBD2. Germline V CDR1 and CDR2: MDHEN, SYDVKM. The length of the CDR3 is 16 residues. V dropped 5 bases and J dropped 5; count of bases not matched to a gene: 8.

This chain links TRBV7-9 with TRBJ2-6; TRBD1 matches at 10 bases. Unmatched junction bases numbered 7, after V lost 5 bases and J lost 0 bases. The length of the CDR3 is 18 residues. Germline V gene sequence: CDR1 SEHNR, CDR2 FQNEAQ (reference sequence). The CDR3 DNA is TGTGCCAGCAGCCTATGGACAGGGGGTAGCTCTGGGGCCAACGTCCTGACTTTC. This translates into CASSLWTGGSSGANVLTF. Together with reference TRBV7-9 and TRBJ2-6, the CDR3 gives the full variable domain: DTGVSQNPRHKITKRGQNVTFRCDPISEHNRLYWYRQTLGQGPEFLTYFQNEAQLEKSRLLSDRFSAERPKGSFSTLEIQRTEQGDSAMYLCASSLWTGGSSGANVLTFGAGSRLTVL.

The rearrangement uses TRBV1 and TRBJ1-1; TRBD1, the table's D call, was not compared with the DNA. TRBV1 is listed as a pseudogene. The CDR3 covers 15 residues. The CDR3: CTSSQDVHSQTEAFF. CDR3 sequence (DNA): TGCACCAGCAGCCAAGACGTTCACAGTCAGACTGAAGCTTTCTTT.

V usage is TRBV27 and J usage is TRBJ2-7; 8 positions agree with TRBD2. V shed 3 bases, J shed 6 bases, and the junction held 10 bases outside the gene matches. The CDR3 extends over 15 amino acids. Germline V gene data show CDR1 as MNHEY and CDR2 as SMNVEV (reference sequence). The CDR3 protein is CASSLDYPGGIEQYF. The CDR3 DNA is TGTGCCAGCAGTTTGGACTATCCGGGAGGGATCGAGCAGTACTTC.

This chain joins TRBV7-3 and TRBJ2-1; 13 nucleotides align to TRBD2. CDR1 is SGHTA and CDR2 is FQGTGA in the germline V gene. The trim removed 5 bases at V and 10 bases at J, leaving 5 bases unmatched. CDR3 length equals 14 residues. The DNA for the CDR3 is TGTGCCAGCAGCCCAGGGACTAGCGGGATCGAGCAGTTCTTC. Its protein product is CASSPGTSGIEQFF.

The chain has TRBV29-1 and TRBJ2-3, with D perhaps TRBD2 (6 bases). Germline V gene sequence: CDR1 SQVTM, CDR2 ANQGSEA. The CDR3 runs 12 residues. CDR3 nucleotides: TGCGGTTGGGAGGAGGGCACAGATACGCAGTATTTT. Translated, it gives CGWEEGTDTQYF.

This rearrangement joins TRBV29-1 to TRBJ1-2; 10 nucleotides agree with TRBD1. From germline, CDR1 is SQVTM and CDR2 ANQGSEA. V gave up 7 bases and J gave up 7 bases; unmatched junction bases: 9. The CDR3 is made up of 13 amino acids. The CDR3 protein is CSGSGTGAGGYTF. The CDR3 bases are TGCAGCGGCTCCGGGACAGGGGCGGGTGGCTACACCTTC.